Sequencing of this T cell receptor beta chain was carried out in a study of cytomegalovirus exposure and HLA in healthy donors. The study, taken as a whole, reports: According to the study, 160 or so TCR beta chains were cytomegalovirus-associated. The number of N-insertions in an Asian-associated ancestry cluster was reportedly below the approximately 700-donor mean in a later analysis.

As for this clone: The antigen is unknown.

Primers included in the PCR were 60 Vbeta and 13 Jbeta primers. This table comes from immunoSEQ multiplex PCR, and its TCRdb copy is limited to in-frame clones, with some not included. This table holds some 180,000 clones, nearly 80% found once. This receptor was obtained from a female donor in good health and CMV-seronegative. Sequencing input: PBMCs.

The CDR3 nucleotides are TGTGCCAGCAGCTTGCTTCCGGGACAGGGAATTAACTATGGCTACACCTTC. Translating gives CASSLLPGQGINYGYTF. V usage is TRBV5-4 and J usage is TRBJ1-2, with TRBD1 matching 9 bases. The V segment lost 1 base and the J segment 1 base; nucleotides outside the gene matches: 8. Germline V lookup: CDR1 SGHNT, CDR2 YYREEE (reference sequence). The CDR3 extends over 17 amino acids.